This TCR beta chain was observed in a study of T cell responses to AZD1222 COVID-19 vaccine. General study results and limits: Donor demographics were predominantly white British with a female majority; clonal diversity may be underestimated. Among spike-specific TCRs, nearly half reportedly target unmutated variant regions. No day 14 peak samples; only post-peak repertoires were characterized.

A remark on this clone: Its cognate antigen is unknown.

Method: immunoSEQ multiplex PCR; TCRdb's copy keeps in-frame clones and lacks some. The sample has about 150,000 clones; about 90% are singletons. The CDR3 is made up of 16 amino acids. Looked up from germline, CDR1 is SGHVS and CDR2 is FNYEAQ. V lost 5 bases, J lost 7 bases, and 10 bases stayed unmatched. The sample was peripheral blood, taken 28 days after the second dose of the MenACWY control vaccine. This TCR was sampled from an adult who received the MenACWY meningococcal vaccine as a control. J is TRBJ2-2 and V is TRBV7-6; TRBD1 matches at 10 bases. The CDR3 sequence: CASSPGQGEVIGELFF. In DNA, the CDR3 is TGTGCCAGCAGCCCAGGACAGGGGGAAGTTATCGGGGAGCTGTTTTTT.